The present T cell receptor beta chain was sequenced within a study of blood T cells in healthy people across ages. Background on the study: Template switching retrieved approximately one barcoded beta molecule for each two T cells. The study's findings and limits: Diversity estimates from one million T cells were considered underestimates.

The CDR3 covers 13 residues. Trimming left V 4 bases short and J 3 bases short, with 9 bases between. A second PCR of 7 to 11 cycles used a sample-barcoded 5' primer and a J-beta primer mix. Each cDNA molecule received a tag from a template-switch adaptor that had 12 random nucleotides. MiXCR, run by TCRdb on the 5' RACE reads, gives a single entry per CDR3 protein. The sample gives 1.8 million or so distinct CDR3 sequences, approximately 40% of which show up once; roughly 24% is in the top ten. The sample holds a few counts of this clonotype. Its antigen remains unidentified. This TCR derives from a human donor in good health. This rearrangement joins TRBV12-3 or TRBV12-4 to TRBJ1-2; D uncertain. The sample consisted of blood. The DNA for the CDR3 is TGTGCCAGCAGTTCCTATTCCGACTATGGCTACACCTTC. Translating gives CASSSYSDYGYTF.